This passage covers 11 T cell receptor beta chains from one sample sequenced in a study of blood T cell repertoires in COVID-19. The protocol was immunoSEQ multiplex PCR, while the TCRdb copy is restricted to in-frame clones and leaves out a portion. The repertoire holds around 260,000 clones, with approximately 89% as singletons. The sequenced sample was peripheral blood. These receptors all come from a woman in her twenties or thirties with COVID-19, enrolled during active disease.

The gene calls are TRBV12-3 or TRBV12-4 and TRBJ2-7; D is unresolved. The CDR3 loop spans 12 amino acids. Deletions cut 3 bases from V and 3 bases from J, with 6 bases between. CDR3: CASSFGFYEQYF. DNA for the CDR3: TGTGCCAGCAGTTTTGGCTTCTACGAGCAGTACTTC.

This chain links TRBV20-1 with TRBJ2-3; D is perhaps TRBD1 (6 bases). V was clipped by 3 bases and J by 4 bases, with 32 bases between them. There are 20 residues in the CDR3. Germline V gives CDR1 DFQATT, CDR2 SNEGSKA (reference sequence). This CDR3 reads CSASDFSGARSPSDADTQYF. The CDR3 nucleotides are TGCAGTGCTAGTGATTTTTCAGGGGCCCGAAGCCCGTCTGACGCAGATACGCAGTATTTT.

The chain combines TRBV6-1 with TRBJ2-5; D not certain. The V gene lost 2 bases and the J gene lost 4 bases, with 17 bases spanning the gap. CDR1 is MNHNS and CDR2 is SASEGT in the germline V gene. The CDR3 extends over 16 amino acids. The CDR3 protein is CASSELAPGIGETQYF. The CDR3 nucleotides read TGTGCCAGCAGTGAATTAGCCCCGGGTATCGGAGAGACCCAGTACTTC.

The chain joins TRBV19 to TRBJ2-1; TRBD2 matches at 10 bases. Unmatched junction bases numbered 7, after V lost 7 bases and J lost 4 bases. The CDR3 is 15 amino acids. CDR1 LNHDA and CDR2 SQIVND come from the germline V gene (reference sequence). CDR3 amino acids: CASMELAGAYNEQFF. CDR3 nucleotide sequence: TGTGCCAGTATGGAGCTAGCGGGAGCGTACAATGAGCAGTTCTTC.

J is TRBJ2-7 and V is TRBV6-6; 9 bases match TRBD1. Unmatched junction bases numbered 10, after V lost 2 bases and J lost 5 bases. Germline V gene lookup returns CDR1 MNHNY and CDR2 SVGAGI (reference sequence). The CDR3 contains 16 residues. This chain's CDR3 is CASSYKRGQGHDEQYF. CDR3 DNA sequence: TGTGCCAGCAGTTACAAGAGGGGACAGGGACATGACGAGCAGTACTTC.

This chain uses TRBV12-5 with TRBJ2-2, with D unresolved. Germline V lookup: CDR1 LGHNT, CDR2 FRNRAP. This CDR3 comprises 12 residues. The V gene lost 6 bases and the J gene lost 7 bases, with 9 bases spanning the gap. The chain's CDR3 is CASGTPSGELFF. Written as DNA, the CDR3 is TGTGCTAGTGGCACCCCTAGCGGGGAGCTGTTTTTT. Drawing the rest from reference TRBV12-5 and TRBJ2-2, the complete variable domain is DARVTQTPRHKVTEMGQEVTMRCQPILGHNTVFWYRQTMMQGLELLAYFRNRAPLDDSGMPKDRFSAEMPDATLATLKIQPSEPRDSAVYFCASGTPSGELFFGEGSRLTVL.

The chain uses TRBV30 and TRBJ1-1; TRBD1 is a possible D gene (6 bases). From germline, CDR1 is GTSNPN and CDR2 SVGIG (reference sequence). There are 16 residues in the CDR3. The V and J ends lost 8 bases and 2 bases respectively, with 24 bases between them. The CDR3 sequence: CAAYSGGGRLNTEAFF. CDR3 nucleotides: TGTGCCGCATACAGTGGGGGGGGGCGCCTAAACACTGAAGCTTTCTTT.

The chain couples TRBV6-5 to TRBJ1-1; D remains unclear. This CDR3 contains 16 residues. Germline assignment: CDR1 MNHEY and CDR2 SVGAGI. V lost 2 bases and J 3 bases, leaving 16 bases between the germline ends. DNA for the CDR3: TGTGCCAGCAGTTACCGGGGAGTGCCTCGGGACACTGAAGCTTTCTTT. It translates to CASSYRGVPRDTEAFF.

V gene TRBV11-2 combines with J gene TRBJ2-7; possible D gene TRBD2, 7 bases. V shed 10 bases and J shed 3 bases, with 16 bases lying between them. The germline V gene encodes CDR1 SGHAT and CDR2 FQNNGV. This CDR3 has 13 amino acids. The CDR3 loop reads CATTWGGHYEQYF. The CDR3 DNA reads TGTGCCACCACATGGGGGGGGCACTACGAGCAGTACTTC.

This chain connects TRBV6-1 to TRBJ2-1, with D uncertain. The germline V and J ends were trimmed by 3 bases and 9 bases, with 3 bases remaining between them. This CDR3 region has 10 residues. Germline V gene sequence: CDR1 MNHNS, CDR2 SASEGT. CDR3 sequence: CASSEAEQFF. CDR3 in DNA: TGTGCCAGCAGTGAGGCTGAGCAGTTCTTC.

In this sample, this clone turned up once. The chain recombines TRBV6-6 with TRBJ2-3; D is perhaps TRBD1 (6 bases). The CDR3 extends over 16 amino acids. The germline CDR1 and CDR2 sequences are MNHNY and SVGAGI (reference sequence). Trimming took off 3 bases at V and 4 bases at J, with 17 bases between the two ends. CDR3 in amino acids: CASSYRQGRRADTQYF. DNA for the CDR3: TGTGCCAGCAGTTATCGGCAGGGGAGACGGGCAGATACGCAGTATTTT.